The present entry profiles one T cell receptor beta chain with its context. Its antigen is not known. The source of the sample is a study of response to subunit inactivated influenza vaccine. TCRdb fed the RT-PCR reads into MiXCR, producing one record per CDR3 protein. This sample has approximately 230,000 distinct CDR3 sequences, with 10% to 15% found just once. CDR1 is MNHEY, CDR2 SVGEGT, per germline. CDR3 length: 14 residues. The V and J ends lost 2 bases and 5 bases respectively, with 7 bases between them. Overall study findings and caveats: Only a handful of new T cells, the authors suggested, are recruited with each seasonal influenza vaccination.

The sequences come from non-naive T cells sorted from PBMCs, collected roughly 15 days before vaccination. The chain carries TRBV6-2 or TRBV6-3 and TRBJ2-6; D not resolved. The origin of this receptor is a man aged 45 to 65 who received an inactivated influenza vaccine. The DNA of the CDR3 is TGTGCCAGCAGTTACCCTTCCTGGGCCAACGTCCTGACTTTC. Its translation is CASSYPSWANVLTF.